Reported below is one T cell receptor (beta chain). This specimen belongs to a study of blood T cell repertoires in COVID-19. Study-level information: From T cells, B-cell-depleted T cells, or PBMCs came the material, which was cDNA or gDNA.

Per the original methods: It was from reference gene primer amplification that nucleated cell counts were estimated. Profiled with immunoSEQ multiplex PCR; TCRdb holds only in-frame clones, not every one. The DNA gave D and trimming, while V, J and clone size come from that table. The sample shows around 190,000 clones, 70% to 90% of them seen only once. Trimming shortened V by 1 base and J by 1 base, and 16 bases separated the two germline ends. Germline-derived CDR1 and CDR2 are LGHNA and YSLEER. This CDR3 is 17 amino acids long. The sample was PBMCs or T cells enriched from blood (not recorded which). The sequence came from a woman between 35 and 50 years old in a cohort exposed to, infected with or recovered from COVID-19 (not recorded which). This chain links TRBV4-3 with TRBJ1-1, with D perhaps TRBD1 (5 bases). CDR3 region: CASSQGRTLFRNTEAFF. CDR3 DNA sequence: TGCGCCAGCAGCCAAGGCCGGACACTTTTCCGGAACACTGAAGCTTTCTTT.